This TCR beta chain comes out of a study of T cells after yellow fever vaccination. Each CDR3 protein gets one entry after TCRdb re-called the 5' RACE reads with MiXCR. The table includes 95,000 to 150,000 distinct CDR3 sequences, 12% to 15% detected once. Only a few counts were recorded for this clonotype. This clonotype was obtained from a man between 18 and 35 years old who received the YFV17D yellow fever vaccine. The specimen was CD8+ T cells sorted from PBMCs, collected 5 days after the yellow fever booster vaccination.

The CDR3 coding sequence is TGTGCCAGTAGTCCGGGACAGGGGGCGTTTGGCTACACCTTC. This encodes CASSPGQGAFGYTF. The chain has TRBV19 and TRBJ1-2; 12 nucleotides line up with TRBD1. Germline V gives CDR1 LNHDA, CDR2 SQIVND (reference sequence). The CDR3 contains 14 residues. The trim removed 5 bases at V and 7 bases at J, leaving 5 bases unmatched.